This TCR beta chain is from a study of OX40 agonist ivuxolimab in advanced cancers. The data were produced by immunoSEQ multiplex PCR, yet TCRdb's version contains in-frame clones alone and is incomplete. Of some 80,000 clones in the sample, roughly 87% are singletons; the top ten hold less than 0.75%. The source of this sequence is an adult with an advanced solid tumor such as melanoma, head and neck, liver or kidney cancer. Material: CD4+ or CD8+ T cells sorted from blood, obtained in a trial of the OX40 agonist ivuxolimab.

CDR3 residues: CASSPDGALNQPQHF. The CDR3 DNA sequence: TGTGCCAGCTCACCAGACGGGGCCCTCAATCAGCCCCAGCATTTT. V usage is TRBV18 and J usage is TRBJ1-5, with D possibly matching TRBD1 (5 bases). V was shortened by 2 bases and J by 3 bases, with 11 bases between the two germline ends. Germline V gives CDR1 KGHSH, CDR2 LQKENI. CDR3 length: 15 amino acids.